This T cell receptor (beta chain) was identified in a study of monozygotic twins with inflammatory bowel disease. General study findings and limits: No separation of different T cell subtypes was possible.

Turning to this clonotype: The antigen remains unidentified.

The CDR3 totals 12 residues. Each CDR3 protein gets one entry in TCRdb, which reprocessed the 5' RACE reads and gives no DNA. This sample's table reports 400,000 or so distinct CDR3 sequences. RNA in its total form was extracted from whole blood, and T cells were not sorted. The chain couples TRBV12-3 or TRBV12-4 to TRBJ1-2; TCRdb indicates TRBD1, and absent DNA this call remains unverified. Material: blood. This TCR derives from a human donor with ulcerative colitis or Crohn's disease, or a healthy co-twin of an affected twin (not recorded which). The CDR3 region is CASSTYRGGYTF.